What follows are 5 T cell receptor beta chains derived from one specimen sequenced in a study of blood T cell repertoires in COVID-19. Assay: immunoSEQ multiplex PCR; the TCRdb copy retains only in-frame clones and omits some. Seen here are tens of thousands of clones, around 91% observed once, and the top ten hold about 5.8%. Material: peripheral blood. The receptors derive from a human donor in a cohort sampled during active COVID-19.

This clone appeared a single time. The chain carries TRBV5-1 and TRBJ2-7, with TRBD2 matching over 7 bases. The V gene end was trimmed by 4 bases and the J gene end by 0 bases; junction bases not matched to a gene: 7. The CDR3 has 15 residues. Germline V CDR1 and CDR2: SGHRS, YFSETQ. The CDR3 loop reads CASSNGGGSSYEQYF. For the CDR3, the DNA is TGCGCCAGCAGCAATGGGGGAGGGAGCTCCTACGAGCAGTACTTC.

The chain links TRBV14 to TRBJ1-1; D gene unclear. Germline V gene lookup returns CDR1 SGHDN and CDR2 FVKESK. With 5 bases removed from V and 2 bases from J, the gap between germline ends came to 12 bases. There are 14 residues in the CDR3. CDR3 DNA sequence: TGTGCCAGCAGCAGAGCGATTATTAACACTGAAGCTTTCTTT. Protein product: CASSRAIINTEAFF.

This sequence joins TRBV18 and TRBJ1-1; 7 bases map to TRBD1. The germline CDR1 and CDR2 sequences are KGHSH and LQKENI. Unmatched junction bases numbered 5, after V lost 6 bases and J lost 4 bases. The CDR3 runs 13 residues. CDR3 coding DNA: TGTGCCAGCTCGCAGGGGGAGGTCACTGAAGCTTTCTTT. Translated, it gives CASSQGEVTEAFF.

The chain combines TRBV5-6 with TRBJ2-7; D perhaps matches TRBD2 (5 bases). The ends were cut back, 0 bases at V and 1 base at J, with 8 bases in the middle. From germline, CDR1 is SGHDT and CDR2 YYEEEE. The CDR3 is made up of 14 amino acids. CDR3 protein: CASSLVPGSYEQYF. In nucleotides, the CDR3 is TGTGCCAGCAGCTTGGTTCCGGGGTCCTACGAGCAGTACTTC. The variable domain in full, with the rest retrieved from reference TRBV5-6 and TRBJ2-7, is DAGVTQSPTHLIKTRGQQVTLRCSPKSGHDTVSWYQQALGQGPQFIFQYYEEEERQRGNFPDRFSGHQFPNYSSELNVNALLLGDSALYLCASSLVPGSYEQYFGPGTRLTVT.

The J gene is TRBJ2-3, the V gene TRBV11-1, with D possibly matching TRBD1 (5 bases). Germline V CDR1 and CDR2: SGHAT, FQDESV (reference sequence). The CDR3 extends over 15 amino acids. V lost 6 bases and J 1 base, leaving 14 bases between the germline ends. The CDR3 DNA reads as TGTGCCAGCAGTTCCTCAGGGTGGCGCACAGATACGCAGTATTTT. This gives the protein CASSSSGWRTDTQYF.